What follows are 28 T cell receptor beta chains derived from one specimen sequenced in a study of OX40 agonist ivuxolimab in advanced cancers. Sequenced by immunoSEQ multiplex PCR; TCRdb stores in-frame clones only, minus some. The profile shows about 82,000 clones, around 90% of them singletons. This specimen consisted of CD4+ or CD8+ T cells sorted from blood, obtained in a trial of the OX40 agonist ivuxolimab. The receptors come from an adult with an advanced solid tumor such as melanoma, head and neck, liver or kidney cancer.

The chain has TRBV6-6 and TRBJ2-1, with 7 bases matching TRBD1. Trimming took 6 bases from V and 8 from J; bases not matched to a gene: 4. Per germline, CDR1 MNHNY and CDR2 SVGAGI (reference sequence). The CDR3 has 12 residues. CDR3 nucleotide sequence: TGTGCCAGCAGGACAGGGTCCTATGAGCAGTTCTTC. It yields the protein CASRTGSYEQFF.

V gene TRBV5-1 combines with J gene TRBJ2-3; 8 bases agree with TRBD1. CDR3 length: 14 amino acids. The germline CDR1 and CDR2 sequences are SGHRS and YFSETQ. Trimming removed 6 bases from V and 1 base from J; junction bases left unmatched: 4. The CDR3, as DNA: TGCGCCAGCATACTGGACAGGGGCACAGATACGCAGTATTTT. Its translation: CASILDRGTDTQYF.

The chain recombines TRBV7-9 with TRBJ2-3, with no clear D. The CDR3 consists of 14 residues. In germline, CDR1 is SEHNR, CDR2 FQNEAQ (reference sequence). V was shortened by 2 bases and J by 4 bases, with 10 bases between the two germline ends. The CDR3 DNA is TGTGCCAGCAGCTTAAGGCAAGAAGCAGATACGCAGTATTTT. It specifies CASSLRQEADTQYF.

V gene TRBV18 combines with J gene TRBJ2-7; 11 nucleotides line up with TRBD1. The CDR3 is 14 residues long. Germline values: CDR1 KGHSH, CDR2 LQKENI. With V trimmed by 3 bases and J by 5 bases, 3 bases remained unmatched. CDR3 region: CASSPGQGEDEQYF. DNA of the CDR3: TGTGCCAGCTCACCGGGACAGGGGGAAGACGAGCAGTACTTC.

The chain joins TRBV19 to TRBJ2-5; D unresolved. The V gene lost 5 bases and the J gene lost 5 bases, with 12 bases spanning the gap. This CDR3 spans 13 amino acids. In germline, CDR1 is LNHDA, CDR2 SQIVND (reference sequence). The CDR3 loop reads CASSRSKPETQYF. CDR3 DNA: TGTGCCAGTAGTCGGTCCAAGCCGGAGACCCAGTACTTC.

CDR3 nucleotides: TGTGCCAGCTCAACTAAGGACAACCCAAATCAGCCCCAGCATTTT. Translating gives CASSTKDNPNQPQHF. This chain joins TRBV18 and TRBJ1-5, with D possibly being TRBD1 (5 bases). Looked up from germline, CDR1 is KGHSH and CDR2 is LQKENI. V lost 5 bases to trimming and J lost 4 bases, with 15 bases between them. The CDR3 spans 15 residues.

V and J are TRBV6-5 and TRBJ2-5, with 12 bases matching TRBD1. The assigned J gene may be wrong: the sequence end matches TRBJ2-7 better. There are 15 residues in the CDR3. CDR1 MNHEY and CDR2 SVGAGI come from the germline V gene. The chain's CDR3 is CASSSPGQGAYEQYF. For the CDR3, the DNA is TGTGCCAGCAGTTCACCGGGACAGGGGGCTTACGAGCAGTACTTC.

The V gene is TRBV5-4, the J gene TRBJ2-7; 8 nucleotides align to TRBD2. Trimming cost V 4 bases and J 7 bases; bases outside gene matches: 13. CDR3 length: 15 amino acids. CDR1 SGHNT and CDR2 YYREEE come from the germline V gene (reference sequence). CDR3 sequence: CASSLWGAGGGEQYF. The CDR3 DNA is TGTGCCAGCAGCCTGTGGGGGGCGGGAGGAGGTGAGCAGTACTTC.

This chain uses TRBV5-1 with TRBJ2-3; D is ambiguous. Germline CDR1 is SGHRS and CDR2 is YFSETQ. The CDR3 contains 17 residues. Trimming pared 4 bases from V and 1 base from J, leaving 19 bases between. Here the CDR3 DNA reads TGCGCCAGCAGCCCCCTAGGCCCCCAGTGGGGCACAGATACGCAGTATTTT. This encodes CASSPLGPQWGTDTQYF.

CDR3 DNA: TGTGCCAGCAGGGGACAGGGGATCGAGTATGGCTACACCTTC. Translation gives CASRGQGIEYGYTF. The chain is built from TRBV28 and TRBJ1-2, with 10 bases that match TRBD1. Germline loops: CDR1 MDHEN, CDR2 SYDVKM. J gave up 5 bases and V 6 bases, and 6 bases lay outside the gene matches. The CDR3 extends over 14 amino acids.

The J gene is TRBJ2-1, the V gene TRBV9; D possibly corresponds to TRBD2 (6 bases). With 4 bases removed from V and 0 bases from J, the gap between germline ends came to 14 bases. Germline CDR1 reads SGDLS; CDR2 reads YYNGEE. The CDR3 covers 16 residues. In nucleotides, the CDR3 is TGTGCCAGCAGCCCGGACTACCAATTCTCCTACAATGAGCAGTTCTTC. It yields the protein CASSPDYQFSYNEQFF.

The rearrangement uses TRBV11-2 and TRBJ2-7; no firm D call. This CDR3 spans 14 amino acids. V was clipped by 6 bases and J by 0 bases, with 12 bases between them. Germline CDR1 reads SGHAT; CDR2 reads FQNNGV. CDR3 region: CASSSNTYSYEQYF. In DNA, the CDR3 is TGTGCCAGCAGTTCAAACACTTACTCCTACGAGCAGTACTTC. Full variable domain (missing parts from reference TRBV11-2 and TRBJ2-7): EAGVAQSPRYKIIEKRQSVAFWCNPISGHATLYWYQQILGQGPKLLIQFQNNGVVDDSQLPKDRFSAERLKGVDSTLKIQPAKLEDSAVYLCASSSNTYSYEQYFGPGTRLTVT.

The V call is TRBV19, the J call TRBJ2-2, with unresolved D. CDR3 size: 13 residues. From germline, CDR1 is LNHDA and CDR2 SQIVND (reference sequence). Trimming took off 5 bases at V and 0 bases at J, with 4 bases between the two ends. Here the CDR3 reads CASSLANTGELFF. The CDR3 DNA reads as TGTGCCAGTAGTCTAGCGAACACCGGGGAGCTGTTTTTT.

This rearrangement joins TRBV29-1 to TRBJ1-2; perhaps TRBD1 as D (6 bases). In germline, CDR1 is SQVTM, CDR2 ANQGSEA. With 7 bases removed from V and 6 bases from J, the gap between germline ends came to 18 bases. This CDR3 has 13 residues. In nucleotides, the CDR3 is TGCAGCGGGGGTCTAACAGGGTTCGATGGCTACACCTTC. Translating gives CSGGLTGFDGYTF.

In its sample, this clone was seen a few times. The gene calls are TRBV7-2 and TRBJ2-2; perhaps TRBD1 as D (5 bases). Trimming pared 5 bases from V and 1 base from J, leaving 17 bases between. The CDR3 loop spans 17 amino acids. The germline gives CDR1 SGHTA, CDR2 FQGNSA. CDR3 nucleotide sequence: TGTGCCAGCAGCCCCCAGGGTACGAGATTGAACACCGGGGAGCTGTTTTTT. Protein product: CASSPQGTRLNTGELFF.

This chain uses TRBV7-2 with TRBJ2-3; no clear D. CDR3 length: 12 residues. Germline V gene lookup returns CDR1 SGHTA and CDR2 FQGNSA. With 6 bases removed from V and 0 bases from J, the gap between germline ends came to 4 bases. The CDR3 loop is CASRASTDTQYF. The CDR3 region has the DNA TGTGCCAGCAGGGCTAGCACAGATACGCAGTATTTT.

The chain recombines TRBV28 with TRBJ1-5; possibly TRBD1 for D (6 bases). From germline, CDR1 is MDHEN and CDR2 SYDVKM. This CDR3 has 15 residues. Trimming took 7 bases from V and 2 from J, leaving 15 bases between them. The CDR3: CASNLGGDGNQPQHF. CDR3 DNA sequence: TGTGCCAGCAACTTAGGGGGGGATGGCAATCAGCCCCAGCATTTT.

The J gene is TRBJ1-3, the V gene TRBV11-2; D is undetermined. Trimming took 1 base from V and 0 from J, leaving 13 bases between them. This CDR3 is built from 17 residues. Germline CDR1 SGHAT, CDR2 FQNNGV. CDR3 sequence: CASSLVDAGPSGNTIYF. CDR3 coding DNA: TGTGCCAGCAGCTTAGTCGACGCCGGTCCCTCTGGAAACACCATATATTTT.

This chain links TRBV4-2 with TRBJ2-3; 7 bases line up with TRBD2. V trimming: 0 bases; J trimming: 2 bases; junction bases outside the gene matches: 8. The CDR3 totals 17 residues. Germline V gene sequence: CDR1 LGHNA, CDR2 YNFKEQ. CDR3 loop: CASSQDAASGLTDTQYF. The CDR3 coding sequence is TGTGCCAGCAGCCAAGATGCCGCTAGCGGACTCACAGATACGCAGTATTTT.

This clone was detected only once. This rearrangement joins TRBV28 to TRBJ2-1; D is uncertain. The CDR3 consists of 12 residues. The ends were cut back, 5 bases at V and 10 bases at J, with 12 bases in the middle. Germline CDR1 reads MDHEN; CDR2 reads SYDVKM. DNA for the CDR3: TGTGCCAGCAGTGTTAGCCTGGGGGAGCAGTTCTTC. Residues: CASSVSLGEQFF. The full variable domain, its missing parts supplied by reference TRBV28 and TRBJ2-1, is DVKVTQSSRYLVKRTGEKVFLECVQDMDHENMFWYRQDPGLGLRLIYFSYDVKMKEKGDIPEGYSVSREKKERFSLILESASTNQTSMYLCASSVSLGEQFFGPGTRLTVL.

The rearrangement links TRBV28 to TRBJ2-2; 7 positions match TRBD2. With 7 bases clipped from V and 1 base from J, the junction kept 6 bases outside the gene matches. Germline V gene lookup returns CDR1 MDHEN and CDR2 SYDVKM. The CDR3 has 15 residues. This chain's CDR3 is CASNSASGNTGELFF. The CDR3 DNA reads TGTGCCAGCAACTCGGCTAGCGGGAACACCGGGGAGCTGTTTTTT.

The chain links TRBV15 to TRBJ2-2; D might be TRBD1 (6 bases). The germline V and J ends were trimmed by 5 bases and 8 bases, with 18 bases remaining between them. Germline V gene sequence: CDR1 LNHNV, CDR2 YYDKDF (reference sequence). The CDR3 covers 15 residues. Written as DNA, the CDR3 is TGTGCCACCAGCGGCCGGACAGCTCTGCGTGGGGAGCTGTTTTTT. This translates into CATSGRTALRGELFF.

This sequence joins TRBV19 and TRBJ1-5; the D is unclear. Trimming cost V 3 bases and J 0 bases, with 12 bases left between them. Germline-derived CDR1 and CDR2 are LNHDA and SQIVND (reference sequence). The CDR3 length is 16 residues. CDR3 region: CASSIPPEDSNQPQHF. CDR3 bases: TGTGCCAGTAGTATTCCGCCCGAGGATAGCAATCAGCCCCAGCATTTT.

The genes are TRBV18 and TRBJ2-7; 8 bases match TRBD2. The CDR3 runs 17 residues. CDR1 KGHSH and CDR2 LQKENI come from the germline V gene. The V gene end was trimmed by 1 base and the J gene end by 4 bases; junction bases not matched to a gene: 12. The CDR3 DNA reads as TGTGCCAGCTCACCACAGGGTGTATCGGGAGGGCTGTACGAGCAGTACTTC. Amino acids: CASSPQGVSGGLYEQYF.

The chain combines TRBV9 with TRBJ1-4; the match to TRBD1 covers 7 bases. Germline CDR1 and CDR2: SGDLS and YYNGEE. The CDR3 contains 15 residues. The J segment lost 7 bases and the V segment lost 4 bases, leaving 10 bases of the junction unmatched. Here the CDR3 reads CASSTDRAEGEKLFF. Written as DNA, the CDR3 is TGTGCCAGCAGCACAGACAGGGCCGAGGGTGAAAAACTGTTTTTT.

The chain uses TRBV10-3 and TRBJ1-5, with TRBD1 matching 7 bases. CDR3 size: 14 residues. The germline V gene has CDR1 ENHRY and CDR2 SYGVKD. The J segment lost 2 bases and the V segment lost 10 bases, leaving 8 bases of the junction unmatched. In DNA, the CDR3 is TGTGCCAGCGCTGACAGGGTTGGCAATCAGCCCCAGCATTTT. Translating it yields CASADRVGNQPQHF.

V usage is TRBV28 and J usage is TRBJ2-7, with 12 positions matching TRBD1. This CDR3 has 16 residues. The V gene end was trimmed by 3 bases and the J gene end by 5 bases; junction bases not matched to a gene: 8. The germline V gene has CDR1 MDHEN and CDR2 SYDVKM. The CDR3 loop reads CASSFIRGQGADEQYF. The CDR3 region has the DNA TGTGCCAGCAGTTTTATCCGGGGACAGGGGGCCGACGAGCAGTACTTC. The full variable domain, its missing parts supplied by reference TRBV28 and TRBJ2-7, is DVKVTQSSRYLVKRTGEKVFLECVQDMDHENMFWYRQDPGLGLRLIYFSYDVKMKEKGDIPEGYSVSREKKERFSLILESASTNQTSMYLCASSFIRGQGADEQYFGPGTRLTVT.

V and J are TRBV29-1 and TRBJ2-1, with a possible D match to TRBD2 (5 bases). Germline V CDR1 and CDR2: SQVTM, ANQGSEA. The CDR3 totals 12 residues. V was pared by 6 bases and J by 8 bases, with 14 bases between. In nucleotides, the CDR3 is TGCAGCGTAGACGTATACGGGGATGAGCAGTTCTTC. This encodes CSVDVYGDEQFF.